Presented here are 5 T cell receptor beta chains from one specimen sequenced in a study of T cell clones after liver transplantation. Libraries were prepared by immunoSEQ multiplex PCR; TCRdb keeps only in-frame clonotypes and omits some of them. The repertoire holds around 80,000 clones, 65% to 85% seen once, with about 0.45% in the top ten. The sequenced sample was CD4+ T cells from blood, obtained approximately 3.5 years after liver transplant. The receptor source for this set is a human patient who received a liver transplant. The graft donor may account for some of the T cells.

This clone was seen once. CDR3 residues: CASTHTRGSSYNEQFF. In DNA, the CDR3 is TGTGCCAGTACCCATACACGCGGGAGCTCCTACAATGAGCAGTTCTTC. This chain joins TRBV19 and TRBJ2-1, with 7 bases that match TRBD2. J gave up 0 bases and V 7 bases, and 9 bases lay outside the gene matches. CDR3 length: 16 residues. In germline, CDR1 is LNHDA, CDR2 SQIVND (reference sequence).

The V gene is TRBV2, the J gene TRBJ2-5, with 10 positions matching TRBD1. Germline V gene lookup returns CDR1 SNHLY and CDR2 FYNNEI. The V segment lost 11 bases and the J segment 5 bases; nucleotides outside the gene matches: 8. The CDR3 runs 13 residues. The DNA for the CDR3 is TGTGCCGGGACAGGGGCCGACGCGGAGACCCAGTACTTC. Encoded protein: CAGTGADAETQYF. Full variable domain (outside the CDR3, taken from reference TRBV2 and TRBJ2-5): EPEVTQTPSHQVTQMGQEVILRCVPISNHLYFYWYRQILGQKVEFLVSFYNNEISEKSEIFDDQFSVERPDGSNFTLKIRSTKLEDSAMYFCAGTGADAETQYFGPGTRLLVL.

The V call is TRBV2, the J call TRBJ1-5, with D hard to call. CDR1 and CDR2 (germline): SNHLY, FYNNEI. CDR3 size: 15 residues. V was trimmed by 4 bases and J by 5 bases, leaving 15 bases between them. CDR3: CASSGTHSLDQPQHF. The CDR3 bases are TGTGCCAGCAGTGGGACCCACTCCTTGGATCAGCCCCAGCATTTT. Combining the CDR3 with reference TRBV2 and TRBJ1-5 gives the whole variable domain EPEVTQTPSHQVTQMGQEVILRCVPISNHLYFYWYRQILGQKVEFLVSFYNNEISEKSEIFDDQFSVERPDGSNFTLKIRSTKLEDSAMYFCASSGTHSLDQPQHFGDGTRLSIL.

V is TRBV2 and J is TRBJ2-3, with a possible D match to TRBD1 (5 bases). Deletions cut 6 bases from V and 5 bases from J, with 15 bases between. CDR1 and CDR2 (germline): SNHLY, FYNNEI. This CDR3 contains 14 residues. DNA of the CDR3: TGTGCCAGCAGGTTTCAGGGAAAGGAAGATACGCAGTATTTT. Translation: CASRFQGKEDTQYF.

CDR3 sequence reads: CASSLGGMDTQYF. CDR3 DNA: TGCGCCAGCAGCTTGGGAGGAATGGATACGCAGTATTTT. The chain combines TRBV5-1 with TRBJ2-3; D ambiguous. This CDR3 comprises 13 residues. Per the germline V gene, CDR1 is SGHRS and CDR2 is YFSETQ. The germline V and J ends were trimmed by 0 bases and 6 bases, with 8 bases remaining between them.